This TCR beta chain was sequenced in a study of blood T cells in healthy people across ages. A sample-barcoded 5' primer and a J-beta primer mix were used in a second PCR of about 6 to 12 cycles. The yield of each sample was at least 2.5 million CDR3-containing paired-end reads. One entry per CDR3 protein, called by TCRdb with MiXCR from the 5' RACE reads. This repertoire shows some 850,000 distinct CDR3 sequences, more than 25% found once; its top ten account for 2.5% to 3.5%. Trimming took 10 bases from V and 8 from J, leaving 17 bases between them. Germline V lookup: CDR1 ENHRY, CDR2 SYGVKD. This CDR3 contains 12 residues. This same sample was also taken into another study, of T cells of mothers and their children.

The TCR was taken from a boy between 10 and 17 years old in good health. The sequenced sample consisted of blood. J is TRBJ1-2 and V is TRBV10-3; a possible D gene is TRBD1 (5 bases). CDR3 nucleotide sequence: TGTGCCACCAGGGAGGCAGGACGGGGCTACACCTTC. Its translation: CATREAGRGYTF.